What follows describes a single T cell receptor (beta chain). Its specificity is unknown. The CDR3 runs to 18 residues. V was trimmed by 3 bases and J by 1 base, leaving 22 bases between them. Germline CDR1 reads MDHEN; CDR2 reads SYDVKM. CD8 cells regarded as naive lacked CD45RO, were positively chosen for CCR7, and omitted terminally differentiated effector memory CD45RA+ cells. This record comes from a study of shared clonotypes between healthy human individuals. Study-level points and caveats: Sampling covered blood only; tissue repertoires likely differ.

Data came from immunoSEQ multiplex PCR; TCRdb stores just in-frame clones and leaves some out. The sample contains around 600,000 clones, around 95% of which appear only once. This sequence originates from a woman in her thirties in good health. The V call is TRBV28, the J call TRBJ2-7; a possible D gene is TRBD1 (7 bases). Material for sequencing was naive CD8+ T cells sorted from blood. The CDR3 loop reads CASSFTRDGTAASYEQYF. The CDR3 DNA follows: TGTGCCAGCAGTTTTACGCGGGATGGGACAGCTGCATCCTACGAGCAGTACTTC.